Listed here is a single T cell receptor (beta chain). TCRdb's copy holds only in-frame clones and misses some; the assay was immunoSEQ multiplex PCR. The table has about 150,000 clones, approximately 80% seen once. The length of the CDR3 is 17 residues. V gave up 0 bases and J gave up 5 bases; unmatched junction bases: 7. The germline V gene has CDR1 SGHTA and CDR2 FQGNSA. This sample stems from a study of blood T cell repertoires in COVID-19. Study background: The study drew acute and convalescent COVID-19 samples from the United States, Italy and Spain. PBMCs, B-cell-depleted T cells, or T cells were the source of the cDNA or gDNA that made up the material.

The sequence derives from a man aged 60 to 75 who had recovered from COVID-19. What was sequenced was peripheral blood. The chain couples TRBV7-2 to TRBJ2-3; 11 nucleotides align to TRBD2. The CDR3 spells CASSLAGRLAGGDTQYF. CDR3 bases: TGTGCCAGCAGCTTAGCGGGAAGGCTAGCGGGAGGAGATACGCAGTATTTT.